This TCR beta chain was identified in a study of OX40 agonist ivuxolimab in advanced cancers. Study information: Ivuxolimab is a fully human IgG2 antibody that activates OX40 (CD134).

Germline values: CDR1 MNHEY, CDR2 SMNVEV (reference sequence). There are 13 residues in the CDR3. The V gene lost 9 bases and the J gene lost 6 bases, with 14 bases spanning the gap. In its sample, this clone was seen once. Its specificity is unknown. Study-level points and caveats: CD4+ and CD8+ T cells in blood underwent clonal expansion by week 6 at 0.1 to 3.0 mg/kg. Part of the nonresponder group also had normalized T-cell clonal expansion that was low.

Sequencing used immunoSEQ multiplex PCR; TCRdb keeps in-frame clones, though not all of them. The profile shows under 90,000 clones, 85% to 90% of them singletons. Exclusion applied to patients with autoimmune disease history or systemic immunosuppression. The chain recombines TRBV27 with TRBJ1-4; D gene unclear. The sequencing used CD4+ or CD8+ T cells sorted from blood, collected in a trial of the OX40 agonist ivuxolimab. This clonotype was sampled from an adult with an advanced solid tumor such as melanoma, head and neck, liver or kidney cancer. This chain's CDR3 is CARKAYHDEKLFF. In nucleotides, the CDR3 is TGTGCCAGAAAAGCGTACCACGATGAAAAACTGTTTTTT. Complete variable domain (other parts from reference TRBV27 and TRBJ1-4): EAQVTQNPRYLITVTGKKLTVTCSQNMNHEYMSWYRQDPGLGLRQIYYSMNVEVTDKGDVPEGYKVSRKEKRNFPLILESPSPNQTSLYFCARKAYHDEKLFFGSGTQLSVL.